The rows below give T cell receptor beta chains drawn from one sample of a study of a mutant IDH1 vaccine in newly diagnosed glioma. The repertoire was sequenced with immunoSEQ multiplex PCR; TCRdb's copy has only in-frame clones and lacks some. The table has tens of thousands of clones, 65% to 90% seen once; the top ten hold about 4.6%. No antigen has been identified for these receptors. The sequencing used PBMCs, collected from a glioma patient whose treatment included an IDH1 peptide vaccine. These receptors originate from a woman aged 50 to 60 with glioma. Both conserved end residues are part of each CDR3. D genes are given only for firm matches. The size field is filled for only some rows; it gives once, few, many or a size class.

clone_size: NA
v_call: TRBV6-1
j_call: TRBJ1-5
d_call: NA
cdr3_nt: TGTGCCAGCAGTGTCGGAGGGATGAGGGATCAGCCCCAGCATTTT
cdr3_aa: CASSVGGMRDQPQHF

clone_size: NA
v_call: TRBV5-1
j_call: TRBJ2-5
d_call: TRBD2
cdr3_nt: TGCGCCAGCAGCCCGGGACTAGCGGGGATCCAAGAGACCCAGTACTTC
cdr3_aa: CASSPGLAGIQETQYF

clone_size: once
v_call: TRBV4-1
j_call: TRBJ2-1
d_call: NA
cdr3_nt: TGCGCCAGCAGCCAATCTGATCGCAGGGAACACAATGAGCAGTTCTTC
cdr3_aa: CASSQSDRREHNEQFF

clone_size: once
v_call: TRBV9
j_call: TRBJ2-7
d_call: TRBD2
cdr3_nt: TGTGCCAGCAGCCAAAGTAGCGGGCCGGCCTACGAGCAGTACTTC
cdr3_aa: CASSQSSGPAYEQYF

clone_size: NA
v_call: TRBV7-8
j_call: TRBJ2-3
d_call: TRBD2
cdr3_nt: TGTGCCAGCAGCACGGATAGCGGGGGGCCGATACCTAGCACAGATACGCAGTATTTT
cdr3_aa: CASSTDSGGPIPSTDTQYF

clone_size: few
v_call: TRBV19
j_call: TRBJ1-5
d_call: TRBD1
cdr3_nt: TGTGCCAGTATGGGAGGACAGGGAGGCAATCAGCCCCAGCATTTT
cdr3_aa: CASMGGQGGNQPQHF

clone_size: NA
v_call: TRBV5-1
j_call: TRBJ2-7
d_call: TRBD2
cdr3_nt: TGCGCCAGCAGCCCGGCGGCTAGCGGTTACTACGAGCAGTACTTC
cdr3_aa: CASSPAASGYYEQYF

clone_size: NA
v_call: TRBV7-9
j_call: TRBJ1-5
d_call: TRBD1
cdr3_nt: TGTGCCAGCAGCCCAGGGACAGGGGCGGACAATCAGCCCCAGCATTTT
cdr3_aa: CASSPGTGADNQPQHF

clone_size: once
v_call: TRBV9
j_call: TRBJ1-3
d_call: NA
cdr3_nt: TGTGCCAGCAGCGTAGGTTCGGGAGACACCATATATTTT
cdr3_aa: CASSVGSGDTIYF

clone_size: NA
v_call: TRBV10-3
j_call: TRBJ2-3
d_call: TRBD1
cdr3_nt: TGTGCCATCAGTTCGACAGGGATTGGGGATACGCAGTATTTT
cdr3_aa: CAISSTGIGDTQYF

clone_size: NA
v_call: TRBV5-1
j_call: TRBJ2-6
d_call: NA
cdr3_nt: TGCGCCAGCAGCTTGGGGACATCTGGGGCCAACGTCCTGACTTTC
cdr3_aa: CASSLGTSGANVLTF

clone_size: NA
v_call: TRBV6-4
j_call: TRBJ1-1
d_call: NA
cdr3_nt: TGTGCCAGCAGCCGGGAGGAAAACACTGAAGCTTTCTTT
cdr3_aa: CASSREENTEAFF

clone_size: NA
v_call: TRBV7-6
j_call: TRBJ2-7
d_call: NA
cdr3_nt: TGTGCCAGCAGCCCGCGACCAAGGGACAAGAGCTCCTACGAGCAGTACTTC
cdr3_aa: CASSPRPRDKSSYEQYF

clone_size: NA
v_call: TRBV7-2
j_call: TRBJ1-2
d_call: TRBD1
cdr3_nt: TGTGCCAGCAACTTCGACAGGGTGCAAGGCTACACCTTC
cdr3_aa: CASNFDRVQGYTF

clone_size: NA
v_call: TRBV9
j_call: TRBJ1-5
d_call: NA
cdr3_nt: TGTGCCAGCAGCGTAGGGGAGGGCAGCCAGCCCCAGCATTTT
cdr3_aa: CASSVGEGSQPQHF

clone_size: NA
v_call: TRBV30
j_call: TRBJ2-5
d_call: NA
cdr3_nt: TGTGCCTGGACTACCACAGAGACGTATCACACTCTCAGAAAAAAAGAGACCCAGTACTTC
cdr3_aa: CAWTTTETYHTLRKKETQYF

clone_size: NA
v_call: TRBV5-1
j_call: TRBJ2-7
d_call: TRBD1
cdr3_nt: TGCGCCAGCAGCTTGGAGGGACAGGGAAACTACGAGCAGTACTTC
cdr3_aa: CASSLEGQGNYEQYF

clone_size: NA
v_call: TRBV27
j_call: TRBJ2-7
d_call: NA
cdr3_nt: TGTGCCAGCAGCATTAGTCGGGGAAGTTATGACGAGCAGTACTTC
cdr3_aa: CASSISRGSYDEQYF

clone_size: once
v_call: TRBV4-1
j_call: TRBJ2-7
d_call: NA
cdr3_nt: TGCGCCAGCAGCCAGATGGGGGCGGGTGGCTACGAGCAGTACTTC
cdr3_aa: CASSQMGAGGYEQYF

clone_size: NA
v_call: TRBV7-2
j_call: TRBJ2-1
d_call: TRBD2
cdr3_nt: TGTGCCAGCAGCTCCCCGCTAGCGGCCAATGAGCAGTTCTTC
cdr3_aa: CASSSPLAANEQFF

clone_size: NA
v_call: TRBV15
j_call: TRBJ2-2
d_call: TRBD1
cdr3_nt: TGTGCCACTCGTAACCCGGGACAGGGGAACACCGGAGAGCTGTTTTTT
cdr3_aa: CATRNPGQGNTGELFF

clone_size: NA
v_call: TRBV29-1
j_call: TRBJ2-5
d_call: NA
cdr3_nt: TGCAGCGTTGATAGGACAAGGGAGACCCAGTACTTC
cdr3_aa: CSVDRTRETQYF

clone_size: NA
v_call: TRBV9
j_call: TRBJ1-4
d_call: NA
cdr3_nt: TGTGCCAGCAGCTCCCGACAGGCTCAAAGTGAAAAACTGTTTTTT
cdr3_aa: CASSSRQAQSEKLFF

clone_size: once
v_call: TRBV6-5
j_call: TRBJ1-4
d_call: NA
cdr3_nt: TGTGCCAGCAGTTACTCTCGGGCAGGGGAGCGAAAACTGTTTTTT
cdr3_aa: CASSYSRAGERKLFF

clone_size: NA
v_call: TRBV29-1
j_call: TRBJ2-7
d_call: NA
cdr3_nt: TGCAGCGTTGGGTTGGAGGGGGGAGAGCAGTACTTC
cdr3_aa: CSVGLEGGEQYF

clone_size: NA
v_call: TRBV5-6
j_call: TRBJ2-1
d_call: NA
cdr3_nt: TGTGCCAGCAGCTTGCCCTGGGGCAATGAGCAGTTCTTC
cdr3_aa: CASSLPWGNEQFF

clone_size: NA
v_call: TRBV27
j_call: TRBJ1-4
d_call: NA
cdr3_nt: TGTGCCAGCAGTTTCTCCGGGACATTGGCTAATGAAAAACTGTTTTTT
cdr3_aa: CASSFSGTLANEKLFF

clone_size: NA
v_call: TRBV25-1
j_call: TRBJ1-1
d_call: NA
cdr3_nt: TGTGCCACCCAGGAGGGGAACCTAGAAGCTTTCTTT
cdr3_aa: CATQEGNLEAFF

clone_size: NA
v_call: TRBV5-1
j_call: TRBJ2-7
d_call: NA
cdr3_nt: TGCGCCAGCAGCTTAGGCCTCGAGCAGTACTTC
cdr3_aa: CASSLGLEQYF

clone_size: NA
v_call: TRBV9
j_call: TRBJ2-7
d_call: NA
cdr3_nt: TGTGCCAGCAGCGTAGATCCCGGGTCCTACGAGCAGTACTTC
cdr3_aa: CASSVDPGSYEQYF

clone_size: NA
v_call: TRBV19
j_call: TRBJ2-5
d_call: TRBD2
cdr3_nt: TGTGCCAGTAGTATGGCCCAGCGGGGGTGGGAGACCCAGTACTTC
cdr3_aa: CASSMAQRGWETQYF

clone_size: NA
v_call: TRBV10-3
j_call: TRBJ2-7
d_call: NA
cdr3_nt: TGTGCCATCAGAGGTCAGGGCGGGGGCCCTTACGAGCAGTACTTC
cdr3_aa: CAIRGQGGGPYEQYF

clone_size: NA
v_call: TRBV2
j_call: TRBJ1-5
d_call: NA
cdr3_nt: TGTGCCAGCAGTCCGGGGTGGGAGCCCCAGCATTTT
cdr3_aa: CASSPGWEPQHF

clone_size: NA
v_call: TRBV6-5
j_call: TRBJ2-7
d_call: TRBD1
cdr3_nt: TGTGCCAGCAGTACCGCCGGGACAGGGGGCGAGCAGTACTTC
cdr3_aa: CASSTAGTGGEQYF

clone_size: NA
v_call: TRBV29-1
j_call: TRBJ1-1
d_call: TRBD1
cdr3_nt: TGCAGCGCCTATACAGGGGCCGTGAACACTGAAGCTTTCTTT
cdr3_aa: CSAYTGAVNTEAFF

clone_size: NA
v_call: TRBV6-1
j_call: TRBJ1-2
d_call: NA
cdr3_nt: TGTGCCAGCAGTGAAAGGGAAGGCCTGGGCTACACCTTC
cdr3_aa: CASSEREGLGYTF

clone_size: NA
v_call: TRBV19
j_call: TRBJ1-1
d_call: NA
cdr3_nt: TGTGCCAGTAGTTGGCCCAATGGCGGGAACACTGAAGCTTTCTTT
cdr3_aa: CASSWPNGGNTEAFF

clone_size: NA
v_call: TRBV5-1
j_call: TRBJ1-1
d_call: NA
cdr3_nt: TGCGCCAGCAGCTTCGAGGGGCTCAGAAACACTGAAGCTTTCTTT
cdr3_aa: CASSFEGLRNTEAFF

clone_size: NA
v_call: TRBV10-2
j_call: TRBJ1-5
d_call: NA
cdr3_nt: TGCGCCAGCGGCGGACAGACGAGCAATCAGCCCCAGCATTTT
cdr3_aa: CASGGQTSNQPQHF

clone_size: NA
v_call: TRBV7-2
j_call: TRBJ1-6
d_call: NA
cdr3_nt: TGTGCCAGCAGCTCTGGGAGGGCGAGAAATTCACCCCTCCACTTT
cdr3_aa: CASSSGRARNSPLHF

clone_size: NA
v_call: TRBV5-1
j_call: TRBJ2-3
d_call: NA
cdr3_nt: TGCGCCAGCAGCTTAGGGCAGGCCAGTACAGATACGCAGTATTTT
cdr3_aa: CASSLGQASTDTQYF

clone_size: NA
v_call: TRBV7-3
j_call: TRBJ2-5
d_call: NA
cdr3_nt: TGTGCCAGCAGCTTGGGGTCACTGGGGGGAGAGACCCAGTACTTC
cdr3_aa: CASSLGSLGGETQYF

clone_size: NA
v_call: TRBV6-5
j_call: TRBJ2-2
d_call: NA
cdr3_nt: TGTGCCAGCAAAGAGAGACCTACGAACACTGGGGAGCTGTTTTTT
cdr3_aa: CASKERPTNTGELFF

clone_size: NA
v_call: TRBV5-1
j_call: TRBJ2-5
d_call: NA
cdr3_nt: TGCGCCAGCAGCTTGGGCGGGCAGGAGGGATCCCAGTACTTC
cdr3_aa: CASSLGGQEGSQYF

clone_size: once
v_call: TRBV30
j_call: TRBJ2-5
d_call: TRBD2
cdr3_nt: TGTGCCTGGAGTGGACTAGCGTACAACCAAGAGACCCAGTACTTC
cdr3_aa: CAWSGLAYNQETQYF

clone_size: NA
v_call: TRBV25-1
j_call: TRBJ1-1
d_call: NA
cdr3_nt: TGTGCCGTCAAGCGGGCCCTGGACACTGAAGCTTTCTTT
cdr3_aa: CAVKRALDTEAFF

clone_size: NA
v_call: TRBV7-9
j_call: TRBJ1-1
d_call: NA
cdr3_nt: TGTGCCAGCAGCTTAGCGCTGAGTCGGAACACTGAAGCTTTCTTT
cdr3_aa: CASSLALSRNTEAFF

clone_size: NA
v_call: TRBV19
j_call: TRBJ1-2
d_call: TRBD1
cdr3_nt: TGTGCCAGTAGAAACCGACAGGGGCGCGTTTACGGCTACACCTTC
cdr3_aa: CASRNRQGRVYGYTF

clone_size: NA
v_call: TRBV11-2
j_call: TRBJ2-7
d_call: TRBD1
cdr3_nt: TGTGCCAGCAGCTCGAGGACAGGGCACTACGAGCAGTACTTC
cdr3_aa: CASSSRTGHYEQYF

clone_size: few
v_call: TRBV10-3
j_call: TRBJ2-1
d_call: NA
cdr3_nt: TGTGCCATCAGTGTAAGTCTCTACAATGAGCAGTTCTTC
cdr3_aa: CAISVSLYNEQFF

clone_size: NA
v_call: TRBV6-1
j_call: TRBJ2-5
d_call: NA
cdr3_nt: TGTGCCAGCAATCCCCTGGTGGAGCAAGAGACCCAGTACTTC
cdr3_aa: CASNPLVEQETQYF

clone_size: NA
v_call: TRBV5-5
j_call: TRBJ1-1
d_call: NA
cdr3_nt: TGTGCCAGCAGCTTCTCGGGGGGTGGGGGCACTGAAGCTTTCTTT
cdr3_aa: CASSFSGGGGTEAFF

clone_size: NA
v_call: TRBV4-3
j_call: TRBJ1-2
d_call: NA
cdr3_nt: TGCGCCAGCAGCCAAGAAGGGGATGGCTACACCTTC
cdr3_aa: CASSQEGDGYTF

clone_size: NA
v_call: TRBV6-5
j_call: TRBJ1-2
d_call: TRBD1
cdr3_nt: TGTGCCAGCAGCACCTCACAGGGGGCCGGCTACACCTTC
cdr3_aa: CASSTSQGAGYTF

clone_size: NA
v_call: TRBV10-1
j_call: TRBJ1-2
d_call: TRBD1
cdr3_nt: TGCGCCAGCAGTGCAGACAGGGGGCAAGTGGGGAACTATGGCTACACCTTC
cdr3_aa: CASSADRGQVGNYGYTF

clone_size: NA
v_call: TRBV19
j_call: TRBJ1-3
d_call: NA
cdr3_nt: TGTGCCAGTAGGGACTGGGTAGCTGGAAACACCATATATTTT
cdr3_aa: CASRDWVAGNTIYF

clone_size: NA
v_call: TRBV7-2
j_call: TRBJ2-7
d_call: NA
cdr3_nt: TGTGCCAGCAGCTCCCCCTCCTACGAGCAGTACTTC
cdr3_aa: CASSSPSYEQYF

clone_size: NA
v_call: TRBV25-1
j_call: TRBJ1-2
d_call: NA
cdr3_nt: TGTGCCAGCAGTGAATCGGCCAGGGTCTATGGCTACACCTTC
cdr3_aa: CASSESARVYGYTF